Detailed here is one TCR beta chain. This sample stems from a study of cytomegalovirus exposure and HLA in healthy donors. Clones were sequenced by immunoSEQ multiplex PCR, and TCRdb holds only the in-frame ones, with some missing. The data contain around 150,000 clones, about 89% of them singletons. The TCR comes from a woman younger than 35 in good health and CMV-seropositive. The source material was PBMCs.

DNA for the CDR3: TGTGCCAGCAGCGCAATTACTAGCGGGAGGGTAATTAATGAGCAGTTCTTC. Translation gives CASSAITSGRVINEQFF. The V and J genes are TRBV7-2 and TRBJ2-1, with TRBD2 matching 13 bases. This CDR3 region has 17 residues. Trimming cost V 5 bases and J 7 bases; bases outside gene matches: 11. Germline CDR1 is SGHTA and CDR2 is FQGNSA.